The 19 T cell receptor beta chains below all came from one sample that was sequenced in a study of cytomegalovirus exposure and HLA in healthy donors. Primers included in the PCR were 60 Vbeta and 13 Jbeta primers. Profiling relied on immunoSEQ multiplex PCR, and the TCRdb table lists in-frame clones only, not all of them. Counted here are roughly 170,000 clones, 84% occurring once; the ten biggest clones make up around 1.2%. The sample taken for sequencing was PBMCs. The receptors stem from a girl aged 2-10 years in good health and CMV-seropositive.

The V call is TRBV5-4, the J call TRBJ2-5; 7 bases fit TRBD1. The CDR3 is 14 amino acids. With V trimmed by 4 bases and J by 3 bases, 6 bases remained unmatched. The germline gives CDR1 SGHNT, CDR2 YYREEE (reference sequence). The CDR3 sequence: CASSRPGQKETQYF. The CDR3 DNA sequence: TGTGCCAGCAGCAGACCGGGACAGAAAGAGACCCAGTACTTC.

The CDR3 reads CASRIRDRPTSGANVLTF. CDR3 nucleotide sequence: TGTGCCAGCAGAATCCGGGACAGGCCCACCTCTGGGGCCAACGTCCTGACTTTC. This chain joins TRBV28 and TRBJ2-6, with 8 bases aligning to TRBD1. V was pared by 6 bases and J by 0 bases, with 10 bases of the junction left unmatched. The germline V gene has CDR1 MDHEN and CDR2 SYDVKM. This CDR3 is built from 18 residues.

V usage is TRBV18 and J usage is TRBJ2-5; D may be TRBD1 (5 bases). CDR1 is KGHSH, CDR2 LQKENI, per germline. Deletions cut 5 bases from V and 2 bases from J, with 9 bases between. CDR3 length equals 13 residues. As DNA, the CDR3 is TGTGCCAGCTCATCGACAGAGCAAGAGACCCAGTACTTC. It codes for CASSSTEQETQYF.

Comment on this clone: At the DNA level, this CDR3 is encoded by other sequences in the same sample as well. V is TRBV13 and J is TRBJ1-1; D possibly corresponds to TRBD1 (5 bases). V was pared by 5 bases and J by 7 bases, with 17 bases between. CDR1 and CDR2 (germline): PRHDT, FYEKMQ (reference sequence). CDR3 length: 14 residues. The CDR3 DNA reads TGTGCCAGCAGCCCGACAGTTACAGGACGTGAAGCTTTCTTT. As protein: CASSPTVTGREAFF.

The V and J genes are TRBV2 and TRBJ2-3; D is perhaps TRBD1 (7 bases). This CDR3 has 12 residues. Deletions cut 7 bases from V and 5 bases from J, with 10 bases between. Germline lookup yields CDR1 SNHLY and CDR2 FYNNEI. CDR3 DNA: TGTGCCAGCATTCAGGGGGGAGATACGCAGTATTTT. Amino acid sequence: CASIQGGDTQYF.

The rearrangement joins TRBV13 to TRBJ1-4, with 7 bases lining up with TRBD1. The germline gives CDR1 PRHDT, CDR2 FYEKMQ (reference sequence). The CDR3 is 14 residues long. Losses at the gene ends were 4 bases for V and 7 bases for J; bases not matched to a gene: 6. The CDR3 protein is CASSSRTGGEKLFF. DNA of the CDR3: TGTGCCAGCAGCTCCCGGACAGGCGGTGAAAAACTGTTTTTT.

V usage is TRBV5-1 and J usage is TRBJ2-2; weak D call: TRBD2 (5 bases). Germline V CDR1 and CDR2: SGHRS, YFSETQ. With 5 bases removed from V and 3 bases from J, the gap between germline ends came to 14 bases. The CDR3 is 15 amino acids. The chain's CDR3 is CASRLSTSYTGELFF. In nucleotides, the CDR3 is TGCGCCAGCAGGTTATCAACTAGTTACACCGGGGAGCTGTTTTTT.

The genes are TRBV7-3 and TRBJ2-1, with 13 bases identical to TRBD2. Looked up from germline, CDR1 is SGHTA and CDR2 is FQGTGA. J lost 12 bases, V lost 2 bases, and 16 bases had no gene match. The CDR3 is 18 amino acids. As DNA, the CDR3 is TGTGCCAGCAGCTTAGGACTAGCGGGGGCGGAGGAGGCGAGGGGGCAGTTCTTC. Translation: CASSLGLAGAEEARGQFF.

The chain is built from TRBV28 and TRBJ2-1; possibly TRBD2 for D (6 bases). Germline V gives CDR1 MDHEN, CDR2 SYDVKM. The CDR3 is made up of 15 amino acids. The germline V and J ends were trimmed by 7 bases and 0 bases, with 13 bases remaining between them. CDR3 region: CASTADGSSYNEQFF. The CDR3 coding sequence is TGTGCCAGCACCGCGGACGGGAGCTCCTACAATGAGCAGTTCTTC.

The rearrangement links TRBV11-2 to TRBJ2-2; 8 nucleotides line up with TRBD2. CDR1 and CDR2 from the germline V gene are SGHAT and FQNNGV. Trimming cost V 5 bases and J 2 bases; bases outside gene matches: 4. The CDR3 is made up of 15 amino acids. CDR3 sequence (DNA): TGTGCCAGCAGCCCGGGAGGGGACAACACCGGGGAGCTGTTTTTT. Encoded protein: CASSPGGDNTGELFF. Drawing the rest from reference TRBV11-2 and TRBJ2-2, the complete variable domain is EAGVAQSPRYKIIEKRQSVAFWCNPISGHATLYWYQQILGQGPKLLIQFQNNGVVDDSQLPKDRFSAERLKGVDSTLKIQPAKLEDSAVYLCASSPGGDNTGELFFGEGSRLTVL.

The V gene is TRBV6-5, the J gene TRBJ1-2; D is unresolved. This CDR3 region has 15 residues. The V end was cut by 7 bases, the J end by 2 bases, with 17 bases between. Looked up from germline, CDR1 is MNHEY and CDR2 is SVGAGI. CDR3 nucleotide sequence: TGTGCCAGCACATCCTCCGTGGGAGGGAACTATGGCTACACCTTC. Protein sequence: CASTSSVGGNYGYTF.

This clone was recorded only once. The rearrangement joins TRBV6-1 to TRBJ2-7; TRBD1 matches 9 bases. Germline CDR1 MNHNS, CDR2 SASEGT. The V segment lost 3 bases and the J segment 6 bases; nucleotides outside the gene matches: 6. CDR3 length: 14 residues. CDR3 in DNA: TGTGCCAGCAGTGACCGGGACAGGGTTCGCGAGCAGTACTTC. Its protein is CASSDRDRVREQYF.

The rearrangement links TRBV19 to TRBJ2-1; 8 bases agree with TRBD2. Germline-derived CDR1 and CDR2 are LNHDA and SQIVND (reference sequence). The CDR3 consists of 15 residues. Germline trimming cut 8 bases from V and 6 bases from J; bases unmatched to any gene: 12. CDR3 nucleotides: TGTGCCAGTTCCAGTTGGGGACTAGAAGCCAATGAGCAGTTCTTC. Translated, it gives CASSSWGLEANEQFF.

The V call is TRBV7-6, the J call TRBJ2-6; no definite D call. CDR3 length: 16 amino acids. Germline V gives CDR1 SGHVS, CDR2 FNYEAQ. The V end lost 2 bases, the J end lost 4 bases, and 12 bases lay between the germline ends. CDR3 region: CASSLTSSVGANVLTF. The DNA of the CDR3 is TGTGCCAGCAGCTTAACTTCGTCTGTGGGGGCCAACGTCCTGACTTTC.

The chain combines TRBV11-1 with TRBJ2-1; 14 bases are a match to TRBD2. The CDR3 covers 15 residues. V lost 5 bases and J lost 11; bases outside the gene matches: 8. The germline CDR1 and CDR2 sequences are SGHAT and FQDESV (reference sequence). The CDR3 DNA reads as TGTGCCAGCAGCGCGCCGGGACTAGCGGGAGTTCAGCAGTTCTTC. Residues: CASSAPGLAGVQQFF.

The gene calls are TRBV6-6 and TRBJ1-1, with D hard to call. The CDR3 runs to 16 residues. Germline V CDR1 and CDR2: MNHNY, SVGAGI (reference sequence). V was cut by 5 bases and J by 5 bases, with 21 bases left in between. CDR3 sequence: CASSPYGEGKGTEAFF. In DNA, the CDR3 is TGTGCCAGCAGTCCCTACGGGGAGGGAAAAGGGACTGAAGCTTTCTTT.

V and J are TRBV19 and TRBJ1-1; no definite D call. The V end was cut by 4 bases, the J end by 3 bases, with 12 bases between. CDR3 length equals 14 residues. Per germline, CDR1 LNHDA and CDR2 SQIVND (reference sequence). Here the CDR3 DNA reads TGTGCCAGTAGTACCGGGGAAGGGTACACTGAAGCTTTCTTT. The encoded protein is CASSTGEGYTEAFF.

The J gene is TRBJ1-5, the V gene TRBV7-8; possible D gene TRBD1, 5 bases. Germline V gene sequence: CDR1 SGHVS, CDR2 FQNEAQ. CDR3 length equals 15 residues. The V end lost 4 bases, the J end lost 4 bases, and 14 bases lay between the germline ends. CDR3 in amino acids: CASSSEGLPNQPQHF. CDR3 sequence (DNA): TGTGCCAGCAGCTCAGAGGGACTCCCAAATCAGCCCCAGCATTTT. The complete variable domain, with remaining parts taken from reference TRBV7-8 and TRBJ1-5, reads GAGVSQSPRYKVAKRGQDVALRCDPISGHVSLFWYQQALGQGPEFLTYFQNEAQLDKSGLPSDRFFAERPEGSVSTLKIQRTQQEDSAVYLCASSSEGLPNQPQHFGDGTRLSIL.

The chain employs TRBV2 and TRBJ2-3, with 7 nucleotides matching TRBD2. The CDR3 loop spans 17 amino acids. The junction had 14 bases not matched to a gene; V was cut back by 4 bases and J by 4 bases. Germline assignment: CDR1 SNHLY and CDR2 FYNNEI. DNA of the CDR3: TGTGCCAGCAGTGCCCCGGGAGGAGTAACCCAGGCAGATACGCAGTATTTT. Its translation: CASSAPGGVTQADTQYF.